The present T cell receptor beta chain was sequenced within a study of quantifying T cell responses using KT2 cells. Study information: TCR alpha and beta constant-region primers primed reverse transcription of RNA.

The cDNA 3' end received a ligated oligonucleotide with a UMI. First-round PCR used 4 cycles and beta primers RC1.1 and RC1.2 covering TRBC1 and TRBC2. TCRdb reprocessed the UMI-ligation and nested PCR reads via MiXCR and lists one record per CDR3 protein. Here the sample spans tens of thousands of distinct CDR3 sequences, around 12% being singletons. Fixed numbers of PBMC received varying amounts of KT2 cells. V lost 5 bases, J lost 4 bases, and 16 bases lay in between. The germline gives CDR1 SGHTA, CDR2 FQGNSA. The CDR3 totals 15 residues. This clonotype was detected a few times. V gene TRBV7-2 combines with J gene TRBJ2-3, with D possibly TRBD1 on 6 matching bases. This receptor was taken from a human donor. Sample: PBMCs spiked with cells of the T cell clone KT2. The CDR3 DNA follows: TGTGCCAGCAGCACGGACCAGGGGCACCCAGATACGCAGTATTTT. This gives the protein CASSTDQGHPDTQYF.